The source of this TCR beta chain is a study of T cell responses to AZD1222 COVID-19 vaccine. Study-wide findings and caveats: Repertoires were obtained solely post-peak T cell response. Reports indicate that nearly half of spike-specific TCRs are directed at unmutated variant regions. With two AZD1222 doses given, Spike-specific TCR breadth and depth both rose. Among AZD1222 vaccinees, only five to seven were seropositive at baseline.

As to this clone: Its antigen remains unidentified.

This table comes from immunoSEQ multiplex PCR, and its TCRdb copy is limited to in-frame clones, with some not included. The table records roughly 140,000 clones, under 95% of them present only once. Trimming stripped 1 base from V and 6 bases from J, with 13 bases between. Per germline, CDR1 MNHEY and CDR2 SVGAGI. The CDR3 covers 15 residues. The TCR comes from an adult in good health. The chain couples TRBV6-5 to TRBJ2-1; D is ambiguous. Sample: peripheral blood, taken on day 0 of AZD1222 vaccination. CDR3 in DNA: TGTGCCAGCAGTTACTACACGACTGGCGGCAATGAGCAGTTCTTC. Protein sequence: CASSYYTTGGNEQFF.